This T cell receptor (beta chain) was sequenced during a study of shared clonotypes between healthy human individuals. Germline V lookup: CDR1 SGHRS, CDR2 YFSETQ. This CDR3 comprises 16 residues. The V end lost 1 base, the J end lost 3 bases, and 14 bases lay between the germline ends. Produced via immunoSEQ multiplex PCR; TCRdb's table is partial and in-frame only. The sample includes over a million clones, roughly 96% seen only once; the top ten take 1.2%. The chain combines TRBV5-1 with TRBJ2-4; D may be TRBD1 (6 bases). The receptor comes from a man aged 25 to 40 in good health. Sequencing was carried out using naive CD4+ T cells sorted from blood. Subset specified: CD45RA+ positively selected. This CDR3 is CASSLLAGVDKNIQYF. In nucleotides, the CDR3 is TGCGCCAGCAGCTTGCTGGCAGGGGTGGACAAAAACATTCAGTACTTC.